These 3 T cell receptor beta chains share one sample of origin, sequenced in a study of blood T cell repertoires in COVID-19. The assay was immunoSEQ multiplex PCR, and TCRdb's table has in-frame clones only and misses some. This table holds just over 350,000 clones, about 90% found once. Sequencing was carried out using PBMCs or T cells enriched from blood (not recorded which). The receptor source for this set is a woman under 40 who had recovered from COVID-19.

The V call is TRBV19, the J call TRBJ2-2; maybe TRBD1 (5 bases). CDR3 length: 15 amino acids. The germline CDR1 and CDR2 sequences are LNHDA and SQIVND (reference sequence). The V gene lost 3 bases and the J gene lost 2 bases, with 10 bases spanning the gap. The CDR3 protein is CASSIHQGNTGELFF. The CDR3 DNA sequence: TGTGCCAGTAGTATCCATCAGGGAAACACCGGGGAGCTGTTTTTT.

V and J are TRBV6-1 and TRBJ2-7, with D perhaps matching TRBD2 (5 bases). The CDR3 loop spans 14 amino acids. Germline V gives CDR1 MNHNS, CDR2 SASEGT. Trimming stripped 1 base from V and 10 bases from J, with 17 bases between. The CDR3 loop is CASSEVDLIQGQYF. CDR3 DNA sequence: TGTGCCAGCAGTGAAGTGGACTTAATTCAAGGACAGTACTTC.

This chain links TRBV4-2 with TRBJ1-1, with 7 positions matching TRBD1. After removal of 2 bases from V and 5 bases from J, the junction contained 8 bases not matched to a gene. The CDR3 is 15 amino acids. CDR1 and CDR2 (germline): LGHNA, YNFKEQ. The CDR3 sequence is CASSQLMTGRTEAFF. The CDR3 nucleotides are TGTGCCAGCAGCCAACTCATGACAGGGAGAACTGAAGCTTTCTTT.